A selection of T cell receptor beta chains follows, all from one sample in a study of T cell responses to AZD1222 COVID-19 vaccine. TCRdb's table, derived via immunoSEQ multiplex PCR, lists solely in-frame clones and lacks some. This sample has some 150,000 clones, with around 89% found just once. The sequencing here drew on peripheral blood, taken 28 days after the second AZD1222 dose. All receptors come from an adult who received the AZD1222 COVID-19 vaccine. The CDR3 runs from the conserved cysteine through the conserved F or W.

v_gene	CDR3aa
TRBV16	CASSQVGQSTDTQYF
TRBV7-2	CASSGEGFRGRAF
TRBV19	CASSIWAGASGNTIYF
TRBV29-1	CSVGAGRTNTEAFF
TRBV2	CASNPLRTLEAFF
TRBV10-3	CAISPRAGQLTGELFF
TRBV7-9	CASSRAGPRLSTGELFF
TRBV11-3	CASSPGGTRNYEQYF
TRBV6-6	CASTNPSGGGNYGYTF
TRBV6-2/TRBV6-3	CASSYRTGKGYGYTF
TRBV5-1	CASSSVTDSEQYF
TRBV5-4	CASRVAGTGSYEQYF
TRBV27	CASSLRGVTEAFF
TRBV6-5	CASSYSETEKLFF
TRBV6-2/TRBV6-3	CASSNDRTIYNEQFF
TRBV19	CASRTWSTEAFF
TRBV6-1	CASSEGYRDLWYGYTF
TRBV27	CASSLHHSNQPQHF
TRBV10-2	CASSESSGNGYTF
TRBV7-9	CASSLGDRGRGYTF
TRBV2	CATNRRPGQGHEQFF
TRBV5-1	CASSLAADSLNSPLHF
TRBV6-5	CASSYAPGTAIGEQYF
TRBV24-1	CATSEGGVYNEQFF
TRBV20-1	CSATEGTEVQFF
TRBV15	CATSTRTYGYTF
TRBV7-2	CASSLSAGTHYGYTF
TRBV3-1/TRBV3-2	CASSQAASPSQLFF
TRBV5-1	CASSPGTGVGDTQYF
TRBV3-1/TRBV3-2	CASSLGTGSTEAFF
TRBV5-8	CASSLFRGGGTDTQYF
TRBV19	CASRQGETQYF
TRBV7-9	CASSLLRDRVNEQYF
TRBV9	CASSRISGGLSNTGELFF
TRBV19	CASSPSVSPYNSPLHF
TRBV5-6	CASSSPTGSGNTIYF
TRBV3-1/TRBV3-2	CASSQGRYGYTF
TRBV5-1	CASSFDLATEAFF
TRBV30	CAWERGAGNTEAFF
TRBV7-3	CASSPGQGKAFF
TRBV12-3/TRBV12-4	CASSSGYQPQHF
TRBV7-9	CASSLGRGLNYGYTF
TRBV2	CASSEFGEYNSPLHF
TRBV29-1	CSVEYRAGYTF
TRBV5-6	CASSLIFGGGADTQYF
TRBV3-1/TRBV3-2	CASSQHPQGTYEQYF
TRBV3-1/TRBV3-2	CASSHPDSEAFF
TRBV3-1/TRBV3-2	CASSLRGGEETQYF
TRBV4-3	CASSQDRAGKSPQHF
TRBV10-3	CAISHAAGNTDTQYF
TRBV6-5	CASREGGLREAFF
TRBV6-1	CASSDVLAGESYEQYF
TRBV7-9	CASSLMGSGGNTIYF
TRBV6-5	CASGRDGAYNEQFF